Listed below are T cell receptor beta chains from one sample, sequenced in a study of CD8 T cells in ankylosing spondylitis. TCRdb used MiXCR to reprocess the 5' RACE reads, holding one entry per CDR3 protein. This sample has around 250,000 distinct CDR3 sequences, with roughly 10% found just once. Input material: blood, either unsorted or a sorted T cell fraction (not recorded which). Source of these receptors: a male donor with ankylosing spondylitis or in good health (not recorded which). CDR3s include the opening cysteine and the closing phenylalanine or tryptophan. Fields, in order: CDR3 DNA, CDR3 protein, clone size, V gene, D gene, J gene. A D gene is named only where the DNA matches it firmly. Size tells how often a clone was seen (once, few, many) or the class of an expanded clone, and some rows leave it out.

CDR3nt: TGCAGTGCTAGAGGGACCGGGGAGCTGTTTTTT
CDR3aa: CSARGTGELFF
abundance: NA
v_gene: TRBV20-1
d_gene: NA
j_gene: TRBJ2-2

CDR3nt: TGTGCCATGGGTGAGGGGCGCGGGTATGGCTACACCTTC
CDR3aa: CAMGEGRGYGYTF
abundance: many
v_gene: TRBV12-3/TRBV12-4
d_gene: NA
j_gene: TRBJ1-2

CDR3nt: TGCAGTGCTACCAACGGGGAAGGACCCCGCTATTTATATTTT
CDR3aa: CSATNGEGPRYLYF
abundance: many
v_gene: TRBV20-1
d_gene: NA
j_gene: TRBJ1-3

CDR3nt: TGTGCCAGCAGCTCCGGCAGGACAGGCCGGGAGACCCAGTACTTC
CDR3aa: CASSSGRTGRETQYF
abundance: once
v_gene: TRBV7-8
d_gene: TRBD1
j_gene: TRBJ2-5

CDR3nt: TGCGCCAGCACCGAGGATGGCCAGCCCCAGCATTTT
CDR3aa: CASTEDGQPQHF
abundance: many
v_gene: TRBV5-1
d_gene: NA
j_gene: TRBJ1-5

CDR3nt: TGTGCCAGCAGCTTGAGTCTAGCGGGGGGGCCTTCCTACGAGCAGTACTTC
CDR3aa: CASSLSLAGGPSYEQYF
abundance: NA
v_gene: TRBV7-9
d_gene: TRBD2
j_gene: TRBJ2-7

CDR3nt: TGTGCCAGCAGCGTAGGAGGTCACATTGGGTACGAGCAGTACTTC
CDR3aa: CASSVGGHIGYEQYF
abundance: many
v_gene: TRBV9
d_gene: NA
j_gene: TRBJ2-7

CDR3nt: TGCGCCAGCAGCTTGGCCCCAGCGTACCAAGAGACCCAGTACTTC
CDR3aa: CASSLAPAYQETQYF
abundance: many
v_gene: TRBV5-1
d_gene: NA
j_gene: TRBJ2-5

CDR3nt: TGTGCCAGCAGTTACTCCCGCCAAGGTCACGAGCAGTACTTC
CDR3aa: CASSYSRQGHEQYF
abundance: many
v_gene: TRBV6-5
d_gene: NA
j_gene: TRBJ2-7

CDR3nt: TGTGCCAGCAGCCACCCAAGGAACGGGGAGCTGTTTTTT
CDR3aa: CASSHPRNGELFF
abundance: many
v_gene: TRBV7-3
d_gene: NA
j_gene: TRBJ2-2

CDR3nt: TGCGCCAGCAGCTTGGATCCGGACCGCTACGAGCAGTACTTC
CDR3aa: CASSLDPDRYEQYF
abundance: NA
v_gene: TRBV5-1
d_gene: NA
j_gene: TRBJ2-7

CDR3nt: TGTGCCAGCAGCCCGAGTGGAACATTAGAGACCCAGTACTTC
CDR3aa: CASSPSGTLETQYF
abundance: many
v_gene: TRBV9
d_gene: NA
j_gene: TRBJ2-5

CDR3nt: TGTGCCAGCAGCGTTCTTCCTAATCCGGGACAGGGGAAAACGAATGGCTACACCTTC
CDR3aa: CASSVLPNPGQGKTNGYTF
abundance: many
v_gene: TRBV9
d_gene: TRBD1
j_gene: TRBJ1-2

CDR3nt: TGTGCCACCAGCTTTGGTAGCAATCAGCCCCAGCATTTT
CDR3aa: CATSFGSNQPQHF
abundance: few
v_gene: TRBV15
d_gene: NA
j_gene: TRBJ1-5

CDR3nt: TGTGCCATCAGTGTGGGGACAGGGGGCGCAGATACGCAGTATTTT
CDR3aa: CAISVGTGGADTQYF
abundance: many
v_gene: TRBV10-3
d_gene: TRBD1
j_gene: TRBJ2-3

CDR3nt: TGTGCCAGTAGTATGCGAGGAACTAATTCACCCCTCCACTTT
CDR3aa: CASSMRGTNSPLHF
abundance: NA
v_gene: TRBV19
d_gene: NA
j_gene: TRBJ1-6

CDR3nt: TGTGCCAGCAGCCAGTTTCCAGGCCCCTACGAGCAGTACTTC
CDR3aa: CASSQFPGPYEQYF
abundance: many
v_gene: TRBV3-1
d_gene: NA
j_gene: TRBJ2-7

CDR3nt: TGTGCCAGCAGCAGTACAGGGGGCGCCTACAATGAGCAGTTCTTC
CDR3aa: CASSSTGGAYNEQFF
abundance: NA
v_gene: TRBV7-2
d_gene: TRBD1
j_gene: TRBJ2-1

CDR3nt: TGTGCCAGCAGCGTAGAACCGGACAGAAATTCACCCCTCCACTTT
CDR3aa: CASSVEPDRNSPLHF
abundance: NA
v_gene: TRBV9
d_gene: NA
j_gene: TRBJ1-6

CDR3nt: TGTGCCAGCAGCCAAGAAGTAGGGGGTGGAAGAAAACTGTTTTTT
CDR3aa: CASSQEVGGGRKLFF
abundance: NA
v_gene: TRBV4-2
d_gene: NA
j_gene: TRBJ1-4

CDR3nt: TGCAGTGCTAGTAGTGGAAATGAAAAACTGTTTTTT
CDR3aa: CSASSGNEKLFF
abundance: few
v_gene: TRBV20-1
d_gene: NA
j_gene: TRBJ1-4

CDR3nt: TGTGCCAGTGACAGTCCGGGGGGCTACAATGAGCAGTTCTTC
CDR3aa: CASDSPGGYNEQFF
abundance: many
v_gene: TRBV19
d_gene: TRBD2
j_gene: TRBJ2-1

CDR3nt: TGTGCCAGCAGACCCAACTTGGGTACCTACGAGCAGTACTTC
CDR3aa: CASRPNLGTYEQYF
abundance: many
v_gene: TRBV25-1
d_gene: NA
j_gene: TRBJ2-7

CDR3nt: TGCGCCAGCAGCCTTTACCGGGACAGAGGCTACACCTTC
CDR3aa: CASSLYRDRGYTF
abundance: many
v_gene: TRBV5-1
d_gene: TRBD1
j_gene: TRBJ1-2

CDR3nt: TGCAGTGCTAGAGATCGGGACAAGCTCTATGGCTACACCTTC
CDR3aa: CSARDRDKLYGYTF
abundance: NA
v_gene: TRBV20-1
d_gene: NA
j_gene: TRBJ1-2

CDR3nt: TGCGCCAGCAGCTTGAATCCGAATCGCGAGCAGTACTTC
CDR3aa: CASSLNPNREQYF
abundance: few
v_gene: TRBV5-1
d_gene: NA
j_gene: TRBJ2-7

CDR3nt: TGTGCCAGCAGCTTAGGGGCGAATGAAAAACTGTTTTTT
CDR3aa: CASSLGANEKLFF
abundance: many
v_gene: TRBV7-2
d_gene: NA
j_gene: TRBJ1-4